One and the same sample provided the 31 T cell receptor beta chains below, sequenced in a study of glioma-infiltrating T cells (dated by TCRdb to the mid-2010s). This sample was sequenced with an Illumina MiSeq. TCR alpha and beta CDR3 regions were amplified with the iRepertoire nested amplicon-rescue multiplex PCR (arm-PCR) platform from RNA. TCRdb redid the processing of the public reads, applying fastp at Q25 and MiXCR, and retained in-frame beta chains. A single entry per CDR3 protein holds the most common genes and DNA from its merged rows. The sample data list around 390,000 distinct CDR3 sequences, and 41% of these were observed just once. Together, the top ten hold approximately 12% of the sample. Sequencing input: glioma tissue, nonneoplastic brain tissue, or PBMCs (not recorded which). These receptors came from a human donor with low-grade glioma or glioblastoma, undergoing nonglioma brain surgery, or in good health (not recorded which).

This chain connects TRBV20-1 to TRBJ2-5; D is unclear. Trimming removed 0 bases at V and 3 bases at J, with 11 bases between. This CDR3 is built from 14 residues. Germline V gene lookup returns CDR1 DFQATT and CDR2 SNEGSKA (reference sequence). The CDR3 bases are TGCAGTGCTAGAGATCCTCCGGAGAAAGAGACCCAGTACTTC. It encodes CSARDPPEKETQYF.

The table lists this clonotype with a few counts. The CDR3 nucleotides are TGCAGTGCTAGACCATCTACCTGGGGACTGAACTATGGCTACACCTTC. This gives the protein CSARPSTWGLNYGYTF. The gene calls are TRBV20-1 and TRBJ1-2, with D perhaps TRBD1 (5 bases). Germline V gene data show CDR1 as DFQATT and CDR2 as SNEGSKA (reference sequence). Trimming removed 2 bases at V and 2 bases at J, with 18 bases between. This CDR3 comprises 16 residues.

This clonotype has a handful of counts. The V call is TRBV7-9, the J call TRBJ1-1; TRBD1 aligns across 10 bases. The CDR3 length is 15 residues. The V and J ends lost 5 bases and 5 bases, in that order; junction bases with no gene match: 8. Germline assignment: CDR1 SEHNR and CDR2 FQNEAQ (reference sequence). The CDR3 DNA is TGTGCCAGCAGCCAGGGGACAGGGGAGATGACTGAAGCTTTCTTT. Translation gives CASSQGTGEMTEAFF.

This clonotype was seen repeatedly, ten times or more. V is TRBV27 and J is TRBJ2-7; D ambiguous. Per the germline V gene, CDR1 is MNHEY and CDR2 is SMNVEV (reference sequence). V lost 10 bases and J 4 bases, leaving 11 bases between the germline ends. The length of the CDR3 is 11 residues. CDR3 nucleotides: TGTGCCACCCGGGTAGATTACGAGCAGTACTTC. This codes for CATRVDYEQYF.

The V and J genes are TRBV7-2 and TRBJ2-5; a weak D match, TRBD1 (5 bases). Germline lookup yields CDR1 SGHTA and CDR2 FQGNSA. The length of the CDR3 is 14 residues. The V end lost 2 bases, the J end lost 3 bases, and 10 bases lay between the germline ends. This chain's CDR3 is CASSLSIGEETQYF. The CDR3 DNA reads as TGTGCCAGCAGCTTAAGTATAGGGGAAGAGACCCAGTACTTC.

The table lists this clonotype with many counts. V is TRBV20-1 and J is TRBJ1-2; D gene uncertain. CDR1 and CDR2 from the germline V gene are DFQATT and SNEGSKA (reference sequence). The CDR3 consists of 11 residues. Trimming took off 5 bases at V and 7 bases at J, with 11 bases between the two ends. DNA of the CDR3: TGCAGTGCTCCGCCGGACGCTGGCTACACCTTC. This translates into CSAPPDAGYTF.

This clonotype was detected ten times or more. CDR3 sequence reads: CASSYTPTGELFF. CDR3 in DNA: TGTGCCAGCAGTTATACACCAACCGGGGAGCTGTTTTTT. V gene TRBV6-2 or TRBV6-3 combines with J gene TRBJ2-2; no reliable D call. The CDR3 is made up of 13 amino acids. The V gene lost 3 bases and the J gene lost 5 bases, with 7 bases spanning the gap. Germline assignment: CDR1 MNHEY and CDR2 SVGEGT.

The chain carries TRBV7-2 and TRBJ2-7, with D unresolved. Trimming stripped 3 bases from V and 9 bases from J, with 15 bases between. The CDR3 length is 13 residues. Germline CDR1 reads SGHTA; CDR2 reads FQGNSA. Written as DNA, the CDR3 is TGTGCCAGCAGCTTGGCATCACTTTTGGTGCAGTACTTC. Its protein product is CASSLASLLVQYF.

This chain uses TRBV28 with TRBJ1-4; 9 bases map to TRBD1. V shed 4 bases and J 8 bases; nucleotides not matched to a gene: 5. Per the germline V gene, CDR1 is MDHEN and CDR2 is SYDVKM. The CDR3 length is 14 residues. CDR3: CASSSLQGAEKLFF. The DNA for the CDR3 is TGTGCCAGCAGTTCTCTACAGGGGGCGGAAAAACTGTTTTTT. The whole variable domain, remainder taken from reference TRBV28 and TRBJ1-4, is DVKVTQSSRYLVKRTGEKVFLECVQDMDHENMFWYRQDPGLGLRLIYFSYDVKMKEKGDIPEGYSVSREKKERFSLILESASTNQTSMYLCASSSLQGAEKLFFGSGTQLSVL.

This chain connects TRBV24-1 to TRBJ2-7; a weak D match, TRBD2 (5 bases). The end of the DNA fits TRBJ2-5 better, so the J call may be wrong. This CDR3 comprises 14 residues. The germline V gene encodes CDR1 KGHDR and CDR2 SFDVKD. CDR3 in amino acids: CATSDRRVQETQYF. The CDR3 DNA reads as TGTGCCACCAGTGATCGGCGGGTTCAAGAGACCCAGTACTTC.

This clonotype has only a few counts. The chain joins TRBV4-1 to TRBJ1-4; possibly TRBD1 for D (6 bases). This CDR3 is built from 15 residues. From germline, CDR1 is MGHRA and CDR2 YSYEKL. The V end lost 4 bases, the J end lost 8 bases, and 17 bases lay between the germline ends. The CDR3 is CASSLMLRDTEKLFF. The CDR3 DNA follows: TGCGCCAGCAGCCTAATGCTCCGGGACACCGAAAAACTGTTTTTT.

The rearrangement links TRBV20-1 to TRBJ2-1; 7 positions match TRBD2. This CDR3 comprises 15 residues. V trimming: 6 bases; J trimming: 9 bases; junction bases outside the gene matches: 17. Germline V CDR1 and CDR2: DFQATT, SNEGSKA (reference sequence). CDR3 protein: CSARRPPAGVVEQFF. The DNA of the CDR3 is TGCAGTGCCCGACGGCCACCCGCGGGGGTGGTTGAGCAGTTCTTC.

In the case of this clonotype: Possible read error: a much larger clone is one base away. The gene calls are TRBV20-1 and TRBJ2-7, with D unresolved. Germline values: CDR1 DFQATT, CDR2 SNEGSKA (reference sequence). This CDR3 contains 13 residues. The CDR3: CSARGANSCEQYF. DNA for the CDR3: TGCAGTGCTAGAGGCGCGAACTCCTGCGAGCAGTACTTC.

This clonotype was seen repeatedly, ten times or more. The V gene is TRBV27, the J gene TRBJ2-7; D tentatively reads TRBD1 or TRBD2 (5 bases each). V lost 5 bases, J lost 2 bases, and 13 bases lay in between. From germline, CDR1 is MNHEY and CDR2 SMNVEV (reference sequence). The CDR3 is made up of 14 amino acids. The CDR3 DNA is TGTGCCAGCAGTCCGGGACCTTACCCCTACGAGCAGTACTTC. It is translated as CASSPGPYPYEQYF.

This clonotype was detected only a few times. The V gene is TRBV24-1, the J gene TRBJ2-3, with D tentatively TRBD2 (7 bases). CDR3 length equals 15 residues. V lost 4 bases and J lost 5, with 15 bases in between. Germline V CDR1 and CDR2: KGHDR, SFDVKD. CDR3 sequence reads: CATSDPRGAGDTQYF. The CDR3 DNA sequence: TGTGCCACCAGTGACCCTCGGGGGGCTGGAGATACGCAGTATTTT.

About this clonotype: A much larger clonotype is one base distant, so this may be a read error. The rearrangement joins TRBV20-1 to TRBJ2-5; a weak D match, TRBD1 (6 bases). The CDR3 consists of 12 residues. Germline loops: CDR1 DFQATT, CDR2 SNEGSKA (reference sequence). V lost 6 bases and J lost 2, with 10 bases in between. The DNA for the CDR3 is TGCAGTGCACAGGGACCGCAAGAGACCCAGTACTTC. Encoded protein: CSAQGPQETQYF.

The rearrangement uses TRBV11-2 and TRBJ2-3; D is uncertain. CDR1 and CDR2 from the germline V gene are SGHAT and FQNNGV. The V gene lost 5 bases and the J gene lost 3 bases, with 9 bases spanning the gap. The CDR3 is 13 amino acids. The CDR3 loop reads CASSPSGTDTQYF. The DNA for the CDR3 is TGTGCCAGCAGCCCGTCCGGGACAGATACGCAGTATTTT.

A few counts support this clonotype. J is TRBJ2-5 and V is TRBV20-1, with D perhaps TRBD2 (5 bases). The CDR3 totals 15 residues. Looked up from germline, CDR1 is DFQATT and CDR2 is SNEGSKA (reference sequence). The V end lost 6 bases, the J end lost 5 bases, and 22 bases lay between the germline ends. DNA for the CDR3: TGCAGTGCCACCAACCCACTACTAGGACGGGAGACCCAGTACTTC. This sequence encodes CSATNPLLGRETQYF.

This chain joins TRBV4-1 and TRBJ2-7; 9 nucleotides line up with TRBD2. J gave up 1 base and V 4 bases, and 8 bases lay outside the gene matches. Germline values: CDR1 MGHRA, CDR2 YSYEKL. The CDR3 spans 16 residues. Here the CDR3 reads CASSPEPGLASYEQYF. CDR3 nucleotides: TGCGCCAGCAGCCCCGAACCGGGACTAGCTTCCTACGAGCAGTACTTC.

This sequence joins TRBV12-3 or TRBV12-4 and TRBJ1-5; D remains unclear. Trimming removed 10 bases from V and 4 bases from J, with 11 bases in between. CDR3 length: 12 amino acids. The CDR3 reads CATAASNQPQHF. In DNA, the CDR3 is TGTGCCACCGCGGCTTCGAATCAGCCCCAGCATTTT.

This clonotype was seen ten or more times. The rearrangement uses TRBV20-1 and TRBJ1-1; D may be TRBD1 (5 bases). Trimming shortened V by 2 bases and J by 8 bases, and 15 bases separated the two germline ends. CDR1 DFQATT and CDR2 SNEGSKA come from the germline V gene (reference sequence). This CDR3 is built from 13 residues. This chain's CDR3 is CSARPGTLKEAFF. CDR3 nucleotide sequence: TGCAGTGCTAGACCGGGGACCCTAAAGGAAGCTTTCTTT.

The gene calls are TRBV5-1 and TRBJ2-1; 12 nucleotides agree with TRBD2. This CDR3 is 15 amino acids long. J lost 4 bases, V lost 4 bases, and 3 bases had no gene match. Looked up from germline, CDR1 is SGHRS and CDR2 is YFSETQ. The CDR3 DNA follows: TGCGCCAGCAGCCTAGCGGGAGGGCTATACAATGAGCAGTTCTTC. Its translation: CASSLAGGLYNEQFF.

The chain is built from TRBV6-2 or TRBV6-3 and TRBJ2-1; perhaps TRBD2 as D (6 bases). CDR3 length equals 18 residues. V lost 2 bases and J lost 9, with 26 bases in between. Germline lookup yields CDR1 MNHEY and CDR2 SVGEGT. The CDR3 sequence is CASSYRLLLSRREGEQFF. In DNA, the CDR3 is TGTGCCAGCAGTTACCGTCTTTTACTCTCGCGGCGGGAAGGTGAGCAGTTCTTC.

Ten or more counts support this clonotype. The rearrangement uses TRBV4-1 and TRBJ2-7, with 12 positions matching TRBD2. The CDR3 spans 15 residues. The germline V gene encodes CDR1 MGHRA and CDR2 YSYEKL. The V segment lost 2 bases and the J segment 4 bases; nucleotides outside the gene matches: 3. The chain's CDR3 is CASSQLGLAGYEQYF. DNA for the CDR3: TGCGCCAGCAGCCAACTCGGACTAGCGGGGTACGAGCAGTACTTC.

Worth noting for this clonotype: Since a much larger clone is just one base distant, this may be a read error. The J gene is TRBJ1-5, the V gene TRBV28, with D possibly being TRBD1 (6 bases). Germline loops: CDR1 MDHEN, CDR2 SYDVKM. The CDR3 extends over 16 amino acids. Deletions cut 7 bases from V and 2 bases from J, with 18 bases between. The CDR3: CASTSRQARRNQPQHF. As DNA, the CDR3 is TGTGCCAGCACCTCAAGACAGGCCAGGCGCAATCAGCCCCAGCATTTT.

This clonotype came up many times. The chain is built from TRBV28 and TRBJ1-2; 8 bases are shared with TRBD1. The CDR3 is made up of 13 amino acids. CDR1 is MDHEN and CDR2 is SYDVKM in the germline V gene. V lost 3 bases to trimming and J lost 8 bases; unmatched junction nucleotides: 5. CDR3 bases: TGTGCCAGCAGTTTCGTTCAGGGGGCCGGCTACACCTTC. Its protein is CASSFVQGAGYTF.

The rearrangement joins TRBV3-1 to TRBJ2-7; a weak D match, TRBD2 (5 bases). The length of the CDR3 is 15 residues. CDR1 and CDR2 (germline): LGHDT, YNNKEL (reference sequence). V was shortened by 4 bases and J by 3 bases, with 16 bases between the two germline ends. CDR3 sequence: CASSPDLNRDYEQYF. CDR3 DNA: TGTGCCAGCAGCCCTGACCTTAACCGGGACTACGAGCAGTACTTC.

This clonotype has ten or more counts. The rearrangement joins TRBV28 to TRBJ2-1, with TRBD1 matching over 9 bases. The CDR3 runs 14 residues. V lost 3 bases to trimming and J lost 5 bases; unmatched junction nucleotides: 2. Germline values: CDR1 MDHEN, CDR2 SYDVKM. The CDR3 loop is CASSFWTGDNEQFF. The DNA of the CDR3 is TGTGCCAGCAGTTTCTGGACAGGGGACAATGAGCAGTTCTTC.

The V call is TRBV7-9, the J call TRBJ2-3; D possibly corresponds to TRBD2 (5 bases). Trimming pared 4 bases from V and 3 bases from J, leaving 14 bases between. CDR3 length equals 15 residues. Germline CDR1 is SEHNR and CDR2 is FQNEAQ (reference sequence). The CDR3 loop is CASSSLVYRTDTQYF. CDR3 DNA sequence: TGTGCCAGCAGCTCACTAGTGTATAGGACAGATACGCAGTATTTT.

The CDR3 reads CASSRAGGNQPQHF. The CDR3 DNA follows: TGTGCCAGCAGCCGGGCGGGGGGCAATCAGCCCCAGCATTTT. The chain uses TRBV28 and TRBJ1-5, with a possible D match to TRBD1 (5 bases). Germline V lookup: CDR1 MDHEN, CDR2 SYDVKM. Deletions cut 6 bases from V and 2 bases from J, with 11 bases between. The CDR3 runs to 14 residues.

The V gene is TRBV24-1, the J gene TRBJ1-1; 7 nucleotides line up with TRBD1. This CDR3 is built from 15 residues. Per germline, CDR1 KGHDR and CDR2 SFDVKD. Trimming took 6 bases from V and 6 from J; bases not matched to a gene: 12. For the CDR3, the DNA is TGTGCCACCAGTCCGAACGGAAGGGGGCAGGCTGAAGCTTTCTTT. Its translation: CATSPNGRGQAEAFF.